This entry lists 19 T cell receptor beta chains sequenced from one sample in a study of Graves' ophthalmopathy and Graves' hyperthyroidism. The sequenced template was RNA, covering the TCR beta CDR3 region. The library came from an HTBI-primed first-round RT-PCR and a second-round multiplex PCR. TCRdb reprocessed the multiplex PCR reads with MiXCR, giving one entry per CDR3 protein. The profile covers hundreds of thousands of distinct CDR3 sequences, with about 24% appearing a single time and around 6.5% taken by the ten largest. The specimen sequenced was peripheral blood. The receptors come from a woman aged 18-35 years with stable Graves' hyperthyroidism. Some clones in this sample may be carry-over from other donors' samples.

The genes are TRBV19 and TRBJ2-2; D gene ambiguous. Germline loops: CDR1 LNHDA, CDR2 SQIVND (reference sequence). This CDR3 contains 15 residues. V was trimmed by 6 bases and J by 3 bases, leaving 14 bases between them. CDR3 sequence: CASRGEVGYTGELFF. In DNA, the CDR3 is TGTGCCAGTAGAGGCGAAGTTGGGTACACCGGGGAGCTGTTTTTT. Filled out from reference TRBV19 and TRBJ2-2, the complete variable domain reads DGGITQSPKYLFRKEGQNVTLSCEQNLNHDAMYWYRQDPGQGLRLIYYSQIVNDFQKGDIAEGYSVSREKKESFPLTVTSAQKNPTAFYLCASRGEVGYTGELFFGEGSRLTVL.

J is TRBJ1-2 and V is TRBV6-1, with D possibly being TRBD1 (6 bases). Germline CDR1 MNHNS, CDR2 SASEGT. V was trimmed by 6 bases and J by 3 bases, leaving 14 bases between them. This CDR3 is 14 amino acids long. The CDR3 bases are TGTGCCAGCAGCCCGACAGGTTTGGACTATGGCTACACCTTC. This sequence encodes CASSPTGLDYGYTF.

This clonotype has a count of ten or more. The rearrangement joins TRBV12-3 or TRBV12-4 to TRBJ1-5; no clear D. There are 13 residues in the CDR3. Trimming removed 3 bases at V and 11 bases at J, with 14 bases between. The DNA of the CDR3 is TGTGCCAGCAGTTTCCCGCACGTACCGGCCCAGCATTTT. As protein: CASSFPHVPAQHF.

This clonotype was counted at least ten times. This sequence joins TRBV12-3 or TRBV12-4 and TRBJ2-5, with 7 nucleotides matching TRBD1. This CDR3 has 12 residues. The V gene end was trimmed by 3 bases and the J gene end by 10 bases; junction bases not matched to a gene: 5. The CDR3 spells CASSFSGQVQYF. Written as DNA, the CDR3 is TGTGCCAGCAGTTTCAGCGGACAGGTCCAGTACTTC.

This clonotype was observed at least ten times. CDR3 nucleotides: TGTGCCAGCAATCCTGAGGGGCTCCAAGAGACCCAGTACTTC. This sequence encodes CASNPEGLQETQYF. The rearrangement uses TRBV28 and TRBJ2-5; D may be TRBD1 or TRBD2 (5 bases each). In germline, CDR1 is MDHEN, CDR2 SYDVKM. The length of the CDR3 is 14 residues. Between the trimmed V and J ends, which lost 7 bases and 1 base, there was a span of 13 bases.

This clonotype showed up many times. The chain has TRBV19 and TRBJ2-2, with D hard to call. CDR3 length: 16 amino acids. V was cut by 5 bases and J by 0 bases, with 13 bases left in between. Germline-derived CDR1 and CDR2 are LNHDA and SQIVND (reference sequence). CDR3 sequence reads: CASSPRAYANTGELFF. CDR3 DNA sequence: TGTGCCAGTAGTCCTCGGGCGTACGCGAACACCGGGGAGCTGTTTTTT.

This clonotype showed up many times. The CDR3 DNA reads as TGTGCCAGCAGTGAGCAGGGACCCTATCAGCCCCAGCATTTT. Its protein is CASSEQGPYQPQHF. This chain uses TRBV6-1 with TRBJ1-5; TRBD1 might be the D (5 bases). CDR3 length: 14 residues. Germline assignment: CDR1 MNHNS and CDR2 SASEGT. Between the trimmed V and J ends, which lost 3 bases and 5 bases, there was a span of 11 bases.

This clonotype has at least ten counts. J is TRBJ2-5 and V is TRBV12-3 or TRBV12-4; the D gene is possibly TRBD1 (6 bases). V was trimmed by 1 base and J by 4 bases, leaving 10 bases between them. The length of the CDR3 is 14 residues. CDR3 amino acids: CASSLDRAAETQYF. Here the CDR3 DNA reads TGTGCCAGCAGTTTAGACAGGGCGGCAGAGACCCAGTACTTC.

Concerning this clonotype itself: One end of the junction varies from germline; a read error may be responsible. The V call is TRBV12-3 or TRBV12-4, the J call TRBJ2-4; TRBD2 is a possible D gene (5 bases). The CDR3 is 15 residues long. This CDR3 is CASSLLGLAKNIKYF. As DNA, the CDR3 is TGTGCCAGCAGTTTGTTAGGGCTAGCCAAAAACATTAAGTACTTC.

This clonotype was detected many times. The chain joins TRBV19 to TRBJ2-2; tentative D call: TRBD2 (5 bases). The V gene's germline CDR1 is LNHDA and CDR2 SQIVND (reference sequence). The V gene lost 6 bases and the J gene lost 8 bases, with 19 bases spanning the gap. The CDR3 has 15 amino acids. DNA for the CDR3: TGTGCCAGTAGCGCTGCCCCGGGGTTCAAGGGGGAGCTGTTTTTT. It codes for CASSAAPGFKGELFF.

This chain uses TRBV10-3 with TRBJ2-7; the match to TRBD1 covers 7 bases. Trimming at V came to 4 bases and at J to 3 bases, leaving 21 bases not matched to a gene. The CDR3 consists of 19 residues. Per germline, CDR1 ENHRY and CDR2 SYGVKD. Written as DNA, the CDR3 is TGTGCCATCAGTGGGAGAAGAAATGCCGGGACAGAGCTAATCTACGAGCAGTACTTC. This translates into CAISGRRNAGTELIYEQYF.

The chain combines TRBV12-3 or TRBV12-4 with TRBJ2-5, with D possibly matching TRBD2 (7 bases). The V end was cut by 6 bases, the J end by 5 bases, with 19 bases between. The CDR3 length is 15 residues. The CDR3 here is CASSPWGGGFETQYF. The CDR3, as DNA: TGTGCCAGCAGCCCCTGGGGGGGCGGATTTGAGACCCAGTACTTC.

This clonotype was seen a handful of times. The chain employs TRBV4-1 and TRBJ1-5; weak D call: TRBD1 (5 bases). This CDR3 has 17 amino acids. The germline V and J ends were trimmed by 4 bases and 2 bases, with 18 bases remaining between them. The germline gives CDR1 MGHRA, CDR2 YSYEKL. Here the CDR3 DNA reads TGCGCCAGCAGCCCCCCACTTGGACATCTTCGCAATCAGCCCCAGCATTTT. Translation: CASSPPLGHLRNQPQHF.

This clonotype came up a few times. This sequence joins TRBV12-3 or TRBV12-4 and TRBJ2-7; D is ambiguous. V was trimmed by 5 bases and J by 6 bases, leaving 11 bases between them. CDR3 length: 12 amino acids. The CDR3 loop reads CASSPEGLEQYF. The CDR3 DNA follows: TGTGCCAGCAGTCCCGAAGGTCTCGAGCAGTACTTC.

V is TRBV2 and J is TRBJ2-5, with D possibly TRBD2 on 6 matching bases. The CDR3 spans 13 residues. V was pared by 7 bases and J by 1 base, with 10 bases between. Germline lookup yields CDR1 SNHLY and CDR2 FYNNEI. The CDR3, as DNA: TGTGCCAGCACGCTAGCGACCCAAGAGACCCAGTACTTC. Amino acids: CASTLATQETQYF.

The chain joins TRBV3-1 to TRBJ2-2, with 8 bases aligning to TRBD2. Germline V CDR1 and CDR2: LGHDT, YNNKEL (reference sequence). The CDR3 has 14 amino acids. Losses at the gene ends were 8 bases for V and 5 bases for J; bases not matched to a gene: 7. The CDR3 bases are TGTGCCAGCGGGGGGACTAGAGGAACCGGGGAGCTGTTTTTT. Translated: CASGGTRGTGELFF.

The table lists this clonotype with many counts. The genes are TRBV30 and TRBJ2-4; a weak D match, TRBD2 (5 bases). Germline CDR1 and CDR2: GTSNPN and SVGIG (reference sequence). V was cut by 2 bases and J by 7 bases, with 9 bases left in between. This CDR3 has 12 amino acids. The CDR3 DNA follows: TGTGCCTGGAGTCCTCCGGGGAACATTCAGTACTTC. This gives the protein CAWSPPGNIQYF.

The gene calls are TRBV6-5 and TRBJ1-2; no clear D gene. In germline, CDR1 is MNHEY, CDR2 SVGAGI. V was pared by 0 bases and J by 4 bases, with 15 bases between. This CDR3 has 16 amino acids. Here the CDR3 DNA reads TGTGCCAGCAGTTACTCGTACCACAGCCTTGGCTATGGCTACACCTTC. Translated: CASSYSYHSLGYGYTF.

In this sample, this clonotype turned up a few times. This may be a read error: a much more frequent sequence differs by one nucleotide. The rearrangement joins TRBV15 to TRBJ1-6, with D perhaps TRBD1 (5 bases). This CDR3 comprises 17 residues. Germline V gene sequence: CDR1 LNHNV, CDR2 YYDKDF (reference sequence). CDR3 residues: CATSREGGSSYDSPLHF. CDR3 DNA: TGTGCCACCAGCAGAGAGGGGGGGAGCTCCTATGATTCACCCCTCCACTTT.